Following are 9 T cell receptor beta chains from one sample sequenced in a study of blood T cell repertoires in COVID-19. Here immunoSEQ multiplex PCR was the method, and the copy in TCRdb shows in-frame clones only, minus some. The table lists 150,000 to 200,000 clones, around 80% of them singletons. The source material was PBMCs or T cells enriched from blood (not recorded which). The receptors originated from a woman aged 55-69 years who had recovered from COVID-19.

V is TRBV6-2 or TRBV6-3 and J is TRBJ2-1; 10 nucleotides line up with TRBD2. V lost 4 bases to trimming and J lost 7 bases; unmatched junction nucleotides: 16. The CDR3 is 18 amino acids. Germline CDR1 is MNHEY and CDR2 is SVGEGT. Written as DNA, the CDR3 is TGTGCCAGCAGTTCCATCTCTAGCGGGGGATCCGTCGGGAATGAGCAGTTCTTC. This gives the protein CASSSISSGGSVGNEQFF.

The J gene is TRBJ2-7, the V gene TRBV19, with no clear D. The CDR3 extends over 16 amino acids. Trimming pared 5 bases from V and 1 base from J, leaving 18 bases between. The germline CDR1 and CDR2 sequences are LNHDA and SQIVND (reference sequence). CDR3: CASSPRHTVPSYEQYF. DNA of the CDR3: TGTGCCAGTAGTCCCCGTCATACAGTGCCTTCCTACGAGCAGTACTTC.

The V gene is TRBV3-1 (or the pseudogene TRBV3-2), the J gene TRBJ2-2; TRBD2 matches 10 bases. CDR1 LGHDT and CDR2 YNNKEL come from the germline V gene (reference sequence). Trimming removed 7 bases from V and 4 bases from J; junction bases left unmatched: 21. The CDR3 totals 20 residues. CDR3 region: CASTPIGISGGPGGTGELFF. CDR3 coding DNA: TGTGCCAGCACCCCCATTGGAATTAGCGGGGGGCCGGGGGGCACCGGGGAGCTGTTTTTT.

This chain joins TRBV6-5 and TRBJ2-3, with D possibly matching TRBD1 (6 bases). The germline V gene encodes CDR1 MNHEY and CDR2 SVGAGI. Deletions cut 1 base from V and 6 bases from J, with 8 bases between. This CDR3 is 13 amino acids long. The DNA for the CDR3 is TGTGCCAGCAGTTACTTGAGGGGGGATACGCAGTATTTT. Translating gives CASSYLRGDTQYF.

The V gene is TRBV11-2, the J gene TRBJ2-5; the match to TRBD2 covers 8 bases. Germline-derived CDR1 and CDR2 are SGHAT and FQNNGV. The CDR3 sequence is 15 residues long. Trimming took 3 bases from V and 5 from J; bases not matched to a gene: 8. CDR3 in amino acids: CASSFNSGMMETQYF. CDR3 nucleotides: TGTGCCAGCAGCTTCAATAGCGGGATGATGGAGACCCAGTACTTC. The whole variable domain, remainder taken from reference TRBV11-2 and TRBJ2-5, is EAGVAQSPRYKIIEKRQSVAFWCNPISGHATLYWYQQILGQGPKLLIQFQNNGVVDDSQLPKDRFSAERLKGVDSTLKIQPAKLEDSAVYLCASSFNSGMMETQYFGPGTRLLVL.

In this sample, this clone turned up a few times. J is TRBJ2-3 and V is TRBV3-1 (or the pseudogene TRBV3-2), with TRBD1 as a possible D gene (6 bases). This CDR3 contains 15 residues. Between the trimmed V and J ends, which lost 4 bases and 5 bases, there was a span of 16 bases. Germline-derived CDR1 and CDR2 are LGHDT and YNNKEL (reference sequence). CDR3: CASSLFYRVGDTQYF. The CDR3 bases are TGTGCCAGCAGCCTATTTTACAGGGTGGGAGATACGCAGTATTTT.

V gene TRBV5-4 combines with J gene TRBJ2-1, with TRBD1 identical over 9 bases. After removal of 5 bases from V and 8 bases from J, the junction contained 8 bases not matched to a gene. This CDR3 region has 14 residues. Looked up from germline, CDR1 is SGHNT and CDR2 is YYREEE (reference sequence). This chain's CDR3 is CASSGTGRGDEQFF. CDR3 bases: TGTGCCAGCAGTGGGACAGGGAGGGGGGATGAGCAGTTCTTC.

This chain links TRBV6-5 with TRBJ1-2, with TRBD1 matching 8 bases. CDR1 and CDR2 (germline): MNHEY, SVGAGI. The CDR3 is 14 amino acids. J gave up 3 bases and V 7 bases, and 7 bases lay outside the gene matches. The CDR3 is CASTPRGLYYGYTF. CDR3 bases: TGTGCCAGCACCCCCAGGGGGCTCTACTATGGCTACACCTTC.

The V gene is TRBV6-1, the J gene TRBJ1-5; 7 bases are shared with TRBD1. Looked up from germline, CDR1 is MNHNS and CDR2 is SASEGT. This CDR3 is built from 17 residues. V shed 4 bases and J 2 bases; nucleotides not matched to a gene: 11. CDR3 sequence reads: CASSGTGARRGNQPQHF. The CDR3 nucleotides are TGTGCCAGCAGTGGGACAGGAGCAAGGCGTGGCAATCAGCCCCAGCATTTT.